This TCR beta chain came from a study of shared clonotypes between healthy human individuals (dated by TCRdb to 2020 to 2021). Concerning the study at large: The cohort comprised a couple of women and a few men aged 18 to 49 years. For each donor, three plates each were used for CD4 naive and CD4 memory, two plates were used for CD8 naive, and one plate was used for CD8 memory. The study deeply sequenced blood TCR repertoires of about 5 healthy adults to estimate repertoire size and the extent of clonotype sharing between individuals. To increase sequencing depth and limit assay-specific biases, TCR repertoire library preparation and sequencing were carried out by different laboratories using diverse techniques. Per donor, leukapheresis produced somewhere between about 0.94 and 8.9 billion PBMCs. Broad study findings and their caveats: Naive subsets generally had larger estimated clonotype richness than memory subsets. Rarefaction of sorted-subset datasets indicated incomplete sequencing despite the large sequencing depth. Based on pairwise subsampling, the degree of clonotype sharing among donors was expected to be affected by sequencing depth. Sampling was restricted to blood, and TCR repertoires in tissues likely differ from the TCR repertoires found in blood. When several donors were compared, the shared fraction of clonotypes was about 5.2% for naive CD4, roughly 3.4% for naive CD8, 2% to 2.5% for memory CD4, and 0.4% for memory CD8. Because the study included only a small number of donors, the genetic and exposure-history diversity represented was limited. Compared with non-shared clonotypes, the clonotypes found in all four sorted-subset donors had higher generation probabilities.

Using the deep immunoSEQ assay, multiplex PCR amplified TCR CDR3 regions from genomic DNA. Extracted genomic DNA from each cell subset was spread evenly across all wells of several immunoSEQ 96-well plates, with each plate serving as a replicate. For sorted subsets, about 200 ng genomic DNA, equal to 30,000 or so T cell genomes, was loaded into each replicate PCR. Purified libraries were measured with a Qubit 3.0 fluorometer, size-checked on a Bioanalyzer 2100, and measured again with the KAPA Library Quantification kit. A separate single-read 150-cycle Illumina NextSeq 550 flow cell was used to sequence each immunoSEQ 96-well plate. In the original analysis: Because the immunoSEQ output included only junctional sequences and no quality scores, the filtering could not be the same as the filtering used for full-length reads. To assign V/J genes and CDR3, sequences were annotated against IMGT germline references using PyIR, a Python wrapper for IgBLAST v1.9. Reads were filtered out if the reads had weak V/J assignments (E-value above 1e-6), no CDR3, stop codons, out-of-frame junctions, or ambiguous translated residues. V3J clonotypes were defined as sequences sharing the same inferred V gene, J gene, and CDR3 amino acid sequence. Percentage overlap between repertoires was calculated by dividing the number of shared unique clonotypes by the size of the smaller repertoire. Richness of each repertoire was evaluated using RTK rarefaction, the Chao1 estimator, and Recon v2.1 estimates of unobserved clonotypes. Generation probabilities were computed with OLGA for all TCRbeta clonotypes obtained by the gDNA method from four donors. Drawn from immuneACCESS, this table holds only the in-frame rearrangements with V and J called that TCRdb kept. Clones are partly lost; checked studies trace under half to an unresolved V gene and leave the rest unexplained. That table gives V, J and clone size, and the DNA gave D and trimming. The sample data list around 1.9 million clones, and just under 95% of these were observed just once. The ten largest clones take up around 1.7% of the sample.

CD8 naive samples were obtained by positive selection for CCR7 among CD45RO-negative cells, yielding a CD45RA+CCR7+ population from which TemRA cells were excluded. The donors were healthy, HIV-negative adults who had no recently reported acute infections or vaccinations. All donors were Caucasian adults living in Nashville, Tennessee, USA. After blood collection by leukapheresis, PBMCs were isolated using Ficoll-Histopaque density gradient centrifugation and then cryopreserved in the vapor phase of liquid nitrogen. Analytical flow cytometry was used to check the purity and quantity of every magnetically sorted T cell population. From each sorted fraction, genomic DNA was isolated and quantified by UV absorbance on a Nanodrop 2000c. Looking up the germline V gene yields CDR1 SNHLY and CDR2 FYNNEI. V gives up 1 base and J gives up 7 bases, and the segment between their germline ends measures 11 bases. CDR3 length: 13 amino acids, cysteine to phenylalanine. Just CDR3 DNA is preserved here, 39 bases in frame from base 1.

Worth noting for this clone: Its antigen is still unknown. Base quality data are lacking; no much larger clone is found one base away.

The rearranged segments are TRBV2 and TRBJ2-7, with the identity of the D gene unclear. The sequence was collected from a man aged 18 to 30 in good health. Some clones in this sample may be carry-over from other donors' samples. The sequencing sample was made of naive CD8+ T cells from PBMCs. The sample's cell subset or site label, decoded: CD45RA+CCR7+. In nucleotide form, the sequence is TGTGCCAGCAGTGAAGGGGTCCTTTGGGAGCAGTACTTC. Its amino acids are CASSEGVLWEQYF.